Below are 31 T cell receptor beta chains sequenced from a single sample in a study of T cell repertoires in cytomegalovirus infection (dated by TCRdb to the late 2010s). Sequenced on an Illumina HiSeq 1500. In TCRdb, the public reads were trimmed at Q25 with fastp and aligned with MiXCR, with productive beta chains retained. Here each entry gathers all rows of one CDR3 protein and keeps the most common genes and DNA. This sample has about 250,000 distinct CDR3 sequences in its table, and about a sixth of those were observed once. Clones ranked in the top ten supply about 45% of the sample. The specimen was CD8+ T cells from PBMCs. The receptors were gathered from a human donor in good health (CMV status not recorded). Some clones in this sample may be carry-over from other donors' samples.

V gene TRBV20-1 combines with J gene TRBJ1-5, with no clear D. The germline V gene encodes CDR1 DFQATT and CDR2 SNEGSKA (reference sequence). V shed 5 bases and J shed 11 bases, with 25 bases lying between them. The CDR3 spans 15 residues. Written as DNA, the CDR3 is TGCAGTGCTTTTAATCCGGGCGAATCTTCTGGGGCCCAGCATTTT. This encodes CSAFNPGESSGAQHF.

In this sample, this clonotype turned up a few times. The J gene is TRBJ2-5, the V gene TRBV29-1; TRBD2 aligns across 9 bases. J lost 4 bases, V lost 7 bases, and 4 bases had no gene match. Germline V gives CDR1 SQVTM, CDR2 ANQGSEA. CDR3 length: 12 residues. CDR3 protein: CSGGGAGETQYF. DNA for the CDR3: TGCAGCGGCGGGGGGGCCGGAGAGACCCAGTACTTC.

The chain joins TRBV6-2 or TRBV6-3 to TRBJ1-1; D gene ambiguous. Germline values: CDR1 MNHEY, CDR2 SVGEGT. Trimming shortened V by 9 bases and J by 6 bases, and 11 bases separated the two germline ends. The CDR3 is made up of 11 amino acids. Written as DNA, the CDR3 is TGTGCCAGTACACTTGGGGCTGAAGCTTTCTTT. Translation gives CASTLGAEAFF.

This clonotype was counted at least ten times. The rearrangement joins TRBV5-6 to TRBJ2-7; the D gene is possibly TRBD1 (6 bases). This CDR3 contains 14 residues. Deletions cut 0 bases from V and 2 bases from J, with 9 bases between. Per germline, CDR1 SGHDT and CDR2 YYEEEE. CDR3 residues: CASSLAAGAYEQYF. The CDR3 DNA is TGTGCCAGCAGCTTGGCGGCAGGGGCCTACGAGCAGTACTTC.

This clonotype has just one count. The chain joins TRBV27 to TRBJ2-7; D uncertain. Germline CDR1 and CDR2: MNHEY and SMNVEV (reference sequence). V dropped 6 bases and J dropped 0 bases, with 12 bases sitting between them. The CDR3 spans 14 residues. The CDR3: CASSPSSFSYEQYF. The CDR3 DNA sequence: TGTGCCAGCAGCCCGTCCAGCTTCTCCTACGAGCAGTACTTC.

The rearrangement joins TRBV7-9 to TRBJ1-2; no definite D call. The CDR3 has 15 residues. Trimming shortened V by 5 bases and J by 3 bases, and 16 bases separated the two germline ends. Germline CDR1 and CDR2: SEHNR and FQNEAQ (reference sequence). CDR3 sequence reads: CASSPRIGVYYGYTF. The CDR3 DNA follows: TGTGCCAGCAGCCCCCGTATTGGGGTATACTATGGCTACACCTTC. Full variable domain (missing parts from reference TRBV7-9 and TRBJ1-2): DTGVSQNPRHKITKRGQNVTFRCDPISEHNRLYWYRQTLGQGPEFLTYFQNEAQLEKSRLLSDRFSAERPKGSFSTLEIQRTEQGDSAMYLCASSPRIGVYYGYTFGSGTRLTVV.

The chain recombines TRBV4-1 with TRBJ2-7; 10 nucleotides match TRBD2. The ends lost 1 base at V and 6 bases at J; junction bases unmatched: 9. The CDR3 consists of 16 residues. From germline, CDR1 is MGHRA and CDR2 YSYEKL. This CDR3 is CASSQGSAGGPGEQYF. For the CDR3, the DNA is TGCGCCAGCAGCCAAGGGTCAGCGGGGGGGCCTGGCGAGCAGTACTTC.

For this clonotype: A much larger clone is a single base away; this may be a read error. For the CDR3, the DNA is TGTGCCAGCAGTCCCAACAACTACGAGCAGCACTTC. Residues: CASSPNNYEQHF. V and J are TRBV28 and TRBJ2-7; the D is unclear. The CDR3 loop spans 12 amino acids. Germline V gene data show CDR1 as MDHEN and CDR2 as SYDVKM.

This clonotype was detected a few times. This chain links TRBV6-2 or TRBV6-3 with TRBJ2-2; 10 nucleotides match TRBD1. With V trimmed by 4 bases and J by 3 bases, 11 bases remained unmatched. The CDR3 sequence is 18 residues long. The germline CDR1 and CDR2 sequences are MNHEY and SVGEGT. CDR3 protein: CASSWAPTGGVYTGELFF. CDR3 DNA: TGTGCCAGCAGTTGGGCCCCGACAGGGGGCGTATACACCGGGGAGCTGTTTTTT.

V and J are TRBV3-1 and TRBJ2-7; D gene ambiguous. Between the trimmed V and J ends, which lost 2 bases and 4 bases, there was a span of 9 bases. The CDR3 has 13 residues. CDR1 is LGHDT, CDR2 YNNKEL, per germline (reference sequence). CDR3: CASSQYQGYEQYF. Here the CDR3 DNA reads TGTGCCAGCAGCCAATATCAAGGATACGAGCAGTACTTC.

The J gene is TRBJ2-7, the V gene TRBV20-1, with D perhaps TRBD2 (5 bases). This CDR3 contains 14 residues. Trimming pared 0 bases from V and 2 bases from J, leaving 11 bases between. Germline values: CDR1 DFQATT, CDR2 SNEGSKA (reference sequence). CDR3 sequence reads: CSAREVAGPYEQYF. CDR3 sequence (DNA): TGCAGTGCTAGAGAAGTGGCGGGCCCCTACGAGCAGTACTTC.

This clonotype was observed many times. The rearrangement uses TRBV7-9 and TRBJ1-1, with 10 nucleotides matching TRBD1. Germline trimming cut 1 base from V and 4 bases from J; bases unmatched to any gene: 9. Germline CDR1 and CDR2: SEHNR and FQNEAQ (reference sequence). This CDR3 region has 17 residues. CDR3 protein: CASSLGRQGADTTEAFF. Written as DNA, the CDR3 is TGTGCCAGCAGCTTAGGTCGACAGGGGGCGGATACCACTGAAGCTTTCTTT.

CDR3 nucleotide sequence: TGTGCCAGCAAAAATTACGGGGAGGATTTTTTTCGTCAGCCCCAGCATTTT. Protein product: CASKNYGEDFFRQPQHF. This rearrangement joins TRBV19 to TRBJ1-5, with D uncertain. CDR1 and CDR2 (germline): LNHDA, SQIVND (reference sequence). V was clipped by 9 bases and J by 6 bases, with 27 bases between them. The CDR3 has 17 amino acids.

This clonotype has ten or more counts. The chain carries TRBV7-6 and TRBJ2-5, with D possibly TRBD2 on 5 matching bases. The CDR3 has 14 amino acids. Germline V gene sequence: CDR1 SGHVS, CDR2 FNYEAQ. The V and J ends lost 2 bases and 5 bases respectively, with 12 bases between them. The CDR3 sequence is CASSLRASPETQYF. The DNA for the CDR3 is TGTGCCAGCAGCTTAAGAGCTAGCCCGGAGACCCAGTACTTC.

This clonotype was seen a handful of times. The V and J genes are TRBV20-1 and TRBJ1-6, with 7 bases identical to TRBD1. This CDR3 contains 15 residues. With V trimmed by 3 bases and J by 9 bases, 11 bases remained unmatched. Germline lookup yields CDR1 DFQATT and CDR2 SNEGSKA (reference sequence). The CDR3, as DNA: TGCAGTGCTAGGGCCCCTGGGACAGATACTTCACCCCTCCACTTT. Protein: CSARAPGTDTSPLHF.

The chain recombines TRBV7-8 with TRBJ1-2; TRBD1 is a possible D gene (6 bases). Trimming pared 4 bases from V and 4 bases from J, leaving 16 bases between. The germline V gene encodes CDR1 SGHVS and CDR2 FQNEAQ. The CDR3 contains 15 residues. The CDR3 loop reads CASSYQTGSSYGYTF. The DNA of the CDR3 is TGTGCCAGCAGCTACCAAACAGGGTCCAGCTATGGCTACACCTTC.

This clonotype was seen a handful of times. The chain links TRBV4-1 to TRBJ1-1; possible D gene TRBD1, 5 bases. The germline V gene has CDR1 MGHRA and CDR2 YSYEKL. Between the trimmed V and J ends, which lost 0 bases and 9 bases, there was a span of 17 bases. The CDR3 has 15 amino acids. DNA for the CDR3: TGCGCCAGCAGCCAAGACTTCCGGGACTCCGACCAAGCTTTCTTT. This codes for CASSQDFRDSDQAFF.

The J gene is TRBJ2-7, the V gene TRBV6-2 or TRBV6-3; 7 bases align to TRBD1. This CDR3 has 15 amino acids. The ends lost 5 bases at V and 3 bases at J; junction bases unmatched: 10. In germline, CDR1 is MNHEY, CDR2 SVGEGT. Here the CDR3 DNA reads TGTGCCAGCAGTCACGACTGGACAGGCATCTACGAGCAGTACTTC. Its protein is CASSHDWTGIYEQYF.

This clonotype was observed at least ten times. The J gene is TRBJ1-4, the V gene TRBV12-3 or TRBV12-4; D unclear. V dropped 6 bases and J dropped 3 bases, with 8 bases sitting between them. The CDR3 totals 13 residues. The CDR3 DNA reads TGTGCCAGCAGAGTAGACGCTAATGAAAAACTGTTTTTT. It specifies CASRVDANEKLFF.

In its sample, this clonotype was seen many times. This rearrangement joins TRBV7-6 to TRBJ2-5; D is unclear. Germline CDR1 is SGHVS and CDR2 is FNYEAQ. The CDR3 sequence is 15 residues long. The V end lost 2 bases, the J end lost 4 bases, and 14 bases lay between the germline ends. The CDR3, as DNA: TGTGCCAGCAGCTTAAATAGACCCGAAGGAGAGACCCAGTACTTC. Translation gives CASSLNRPEGETQYF.

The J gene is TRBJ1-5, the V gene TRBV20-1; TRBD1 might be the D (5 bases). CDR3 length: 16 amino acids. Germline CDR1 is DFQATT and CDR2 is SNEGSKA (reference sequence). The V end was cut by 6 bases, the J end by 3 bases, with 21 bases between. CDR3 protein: CSAQLTQGTFNQPQHF. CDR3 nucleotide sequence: TGCAGTGCCCAACTAACTCAAGGGACCTTCAATCAGCCCCAGCATTTT.

DNA for the CDR3: TGCGCCAGCAGCCAAGATATGGCGGCAGGGGAGTTTCAGCCCCAGCATTTT. Amino acids: CASSQDMAAGEFQPQHF. V usage is TRBV4-1 and J usage is TRBJ1-5; TRBD1 might be the D (6 bases). Trimming removed 0 bases at V and 6 bases at J, with 18 bases between. Looked up from germline, CDR1 is MGHRA and CDR2 is YSYEKL. CDR3 length: 17 amino acids.

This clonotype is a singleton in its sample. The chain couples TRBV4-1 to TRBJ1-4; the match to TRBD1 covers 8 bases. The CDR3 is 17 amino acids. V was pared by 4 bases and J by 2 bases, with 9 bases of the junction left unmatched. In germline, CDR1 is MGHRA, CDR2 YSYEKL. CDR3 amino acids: CASSLLTGAQTNEKLFF. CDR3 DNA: TGCGCCAGCAGCCTTTTGACAGGGGCGCAGACTAATGAAAAACTGTTTTTT.

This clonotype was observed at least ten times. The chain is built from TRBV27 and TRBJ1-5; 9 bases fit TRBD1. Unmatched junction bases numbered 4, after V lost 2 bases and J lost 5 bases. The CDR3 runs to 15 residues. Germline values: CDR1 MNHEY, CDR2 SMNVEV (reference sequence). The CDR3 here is CASSLGTGMDQPQHF. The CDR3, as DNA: TGTGCCAGCAGTTTAGGGACAGGGATGGATCAGCCCCAGCATTTT.

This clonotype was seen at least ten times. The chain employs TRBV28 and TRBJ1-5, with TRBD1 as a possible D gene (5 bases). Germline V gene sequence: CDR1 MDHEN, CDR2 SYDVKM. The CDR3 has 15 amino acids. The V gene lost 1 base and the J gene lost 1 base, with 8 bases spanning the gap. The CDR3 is CASSLSRESNQPQHF. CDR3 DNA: TGTGCCAGCAGTTTATCCAGGGAAAGCAATCAGCCCCAGCATTTT.

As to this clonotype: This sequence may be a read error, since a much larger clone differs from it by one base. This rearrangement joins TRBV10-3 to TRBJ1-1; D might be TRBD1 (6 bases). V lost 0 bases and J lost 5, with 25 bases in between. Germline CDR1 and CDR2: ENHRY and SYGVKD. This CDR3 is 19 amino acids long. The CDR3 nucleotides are TGTGCCATCAGTGAGTCGGACATTAGCAAATACAGGGTAGGGACTGAAGCTTTCTTT. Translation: CAISESDISKYRVGTEAFF.

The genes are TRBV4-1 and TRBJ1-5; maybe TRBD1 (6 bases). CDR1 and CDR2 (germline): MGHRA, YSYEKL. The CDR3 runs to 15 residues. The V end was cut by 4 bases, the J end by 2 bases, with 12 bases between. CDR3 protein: CASSPAWTGNQPQHF. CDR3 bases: TGCGCCAGCAGCCCGGCTTGGACAGGCAATCAGCCCCAGCATTTT.

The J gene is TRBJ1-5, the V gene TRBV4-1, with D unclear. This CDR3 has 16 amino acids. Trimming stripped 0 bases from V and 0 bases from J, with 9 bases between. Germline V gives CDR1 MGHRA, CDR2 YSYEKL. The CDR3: CASSQDWENSNQPQHF. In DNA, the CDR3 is TGCGCCAGCAGCCAAGATTGGGAAAATAGCAATCAGCCCCAGCATTTT.

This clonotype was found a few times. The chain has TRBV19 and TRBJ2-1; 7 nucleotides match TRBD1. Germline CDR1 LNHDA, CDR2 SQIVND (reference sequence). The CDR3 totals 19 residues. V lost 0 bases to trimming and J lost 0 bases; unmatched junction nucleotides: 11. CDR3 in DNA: TGTGCCAGTAGTATAGATCCTTACACAGGGGCCGGCTCCTACAATGAGCAGTTCTTC. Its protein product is CASSIDPYTGAGSYNEQFF.

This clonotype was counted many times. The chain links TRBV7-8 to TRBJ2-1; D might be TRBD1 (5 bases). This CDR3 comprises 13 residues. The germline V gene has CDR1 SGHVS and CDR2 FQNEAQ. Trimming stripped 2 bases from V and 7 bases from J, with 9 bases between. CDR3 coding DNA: TGTGCCAGCAGCTTAAGGGGCATGAATGAGCAGTTCTTC. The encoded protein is CASSLRGMNEQFF.

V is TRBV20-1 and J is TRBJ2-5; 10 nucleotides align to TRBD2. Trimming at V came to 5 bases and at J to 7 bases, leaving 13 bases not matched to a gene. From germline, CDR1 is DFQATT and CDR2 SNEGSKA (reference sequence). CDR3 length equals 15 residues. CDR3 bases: TGCAGTGCTGATCCTCTTAGCGGGGGGATGAGGACCCAGTACTTC. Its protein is CSADPLSGGMRTQYF.